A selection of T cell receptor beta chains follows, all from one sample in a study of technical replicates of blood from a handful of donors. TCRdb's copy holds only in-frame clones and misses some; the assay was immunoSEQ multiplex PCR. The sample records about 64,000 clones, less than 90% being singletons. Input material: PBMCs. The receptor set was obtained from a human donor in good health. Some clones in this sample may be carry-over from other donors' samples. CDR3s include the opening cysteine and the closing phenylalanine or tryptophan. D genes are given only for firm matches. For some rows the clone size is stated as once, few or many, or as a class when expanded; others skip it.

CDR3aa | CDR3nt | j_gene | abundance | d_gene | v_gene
CATSRGGAVSYNEQFF | TGTGCCACCAGCAGGGGGGGGGCCGTCTCCTACAATGAGCAGTTCTTC | TRBJ2-1 | . | . | TRBV15
CASSETLNTEAFF | TGTGCCAGCAGCGAAACTTTGAACACTGAAGCTTTCTTT | TRBJ1-1 | once | . | TRBV7-3
CASSHGQGGYSPLHF | TGCGCCAGCAGCCATGGACAGGGTGGGTATTCACCCCTCCACTTT | TRBJ1-6 | once | TRBD1 | TRBV4-3
CASSPPVSSGNTIYF | TGTGCCAGCTCACCACCGGTCAGCTCTGGAAACACCATATATTTT | TRBJ1-3 | few | . | TRBV18
CASSLAVSGGSGEQFF | TGCGCCAGCAGCTTGGCCGTTAGCGGGGGCTCGGGTGAGCAGTTCTTC | TRBJ2-1 | . | TRBD2 | TRBV5-1
CASTDATSRVNEQFF | TGTGCCAGCACGGACGCGACTAGTCGGGTCAATGAGCAGTTCTTC | TRBJ2-1 | few | . | TRBV6-5
CASSLIQTGAYGYTF | TGTGCCAGCAGCTTAATTCAAACAGGGGCCTATGGCTACACCTTC | TRBJ1-2 | . | TRBD1 | TRBV7-2
CASSLGDRGVMNTEAFF | TGCGCCAGCAGCTTGGGGGACAGGGGGGTCATGAACACTGAAGCTTTCTTT | TRBJ1-1 | . | TRBD1 | TRBV5-1
CASSQDPGGEENIQYF | TGCGCCAGCAGCCAAGATCCGGGGGGCGAAGAAAACATTCAGTACTTC | TRBJ2-4 | . | . | TRBV4-1
CASSGGQGSNQPQHF | TGTGCCAGCAGTGGAGGACAGGGTAGCAATCAGCCCCAGCATTTT | TRBJ1-5 | . | TRBD1 | TRBV6-1
CASSTYTRAGELFF | TGTGCCAGCAGCACTTACACTCGGGCCGGGGAGCTGTTTTTT | TRBJ2-2 | once | . | TRBV11-1
CASSDRVEGNYGYTF | TGTGCCAGTAGTGACAGGGTTGAAGGCAACTATGGCTACACCTTC | TRBJ1-2 | . | TRBD1 | TRBV19
CASGQGGTEHQPQHF | TGTGCTAGTGGCCAGGGAGGGACCGAACATCAGCCCCAGCATTTT | TRBJ1-5 | . | . | TRBV12-5
CASSHSYEQYF | TGTGCCAGCAGCCACAGTTACGAGCAGTACTTC | TRBJ2-7 | . | . | TRBV5-5
CASSQVRVAEAFF | TGTGCCAGCAGCCAAGTCCGAGTAGCTGAAGCTTTCTTT | TRBJ1-1 | . | . | TRBV14
CASSLLVTSGGGLETQYF | TGTGCCAGCAGCCTGTTAGTGACTAGCGGGGGGGGCTTAGAGACCCAGTACTTC | TRBJ2-5 | . | TRBD2 | TRBV4-2
CASSLTAGLYEQYF | TGTGCCAGCAGCTTAACAGCGGGACTATACGAGCAGTACTTC | TRBJ2-7 | . | TRBD2 | TRBV7-2
CASSEQGYHGYTF | TGTGCCAGCAGTGAACAGGGGTACCATGGCTACACCTTC | TRBJ1-2 | . | . | TRBV25-1
CASSMVGDRPRKAFF | TGTGCCAGTAGTATGGTTGGGGACAGGCCACGGAAAGCTTTCTTT | TRBJ1-1 | . | TRBD1 | TRBV19
CASSPDRGISEQFF | TGTGCCAGCAGCCCGGACAGGGGAATCAGTGAGCAGTTCTTC | TRBJ2-1 | . | TRBD1 | TRBV5-6
CASSSATSGGTWQYF | TGTGCCAGCAGTTCCGCTACTAGCGGGGGTACGTGGCAGTACTTC | TRBJ2-7 | . | TRBD2 | TRBV6-5
CASSQDKASGPDTQYF | TGTGCCAGCAGCCAAGATAAGGCTAGCGGTCCAGATACGCAGTATTTT | TRBJ2-3 | few | TRBD2 | TRBV4-2
CASSQGIAGAYEQYF | TGCGCCAGCAGCCAAGGAATCGCGGGAGCCTACGAGCAGTACTTC | TRBJ2-7 | few | TRBD2 | TRBV4-3
CAISEKGSYEQYF | TGTGCCATCAGTGAGAAGGGGTCCTACGAGCAGTACTTC | TRBJ2-7 | . | . | TRBV10-3
CASSLGNRDTQYF | TGTGCCAGCAGCTTGGGCAACAGGGATACGCAGTATTTT | TRBJ2-3 | . | . | TRBV5-4
CASSQRQGPEAFF | TGTGCCAGCAGCCAGCGACAGGGGCCGGAAGCTTTCTTT | TRBJ1-1 | . | TRBD1 | TRBV14
CASVAGGPTGELFF | TGCGCCAGCGTGGCGGGGGGCCCCACCGGGGAGCTGTTTTTT | TRBJ2-2 | . | TRBD2 | TRBV5-1
CASSDRLAGAVDTQYF | TGTGCCAGCAGCGACCGACTAGCGGGAGCGGTAGATACGCAGTATTTT | TRBJ2-3 | once | TRBD2 | TRBV9
CASQNRDGGSYEQYF | TGTGCCAGCCAGAACAGGGATGGAGGTTCCTACGAGCAGTACTTC | TRBJ2-7 | . | . | TRBV6-1
CASSLRDRDNQPQHF | TGTGCCAGCAGCTTGCGGGACAGGGACAATCAGCCCCAGCATTTT | TRBJ1-5 | . | TRBD1 | TRBV5-6
CASSVQSGGTHEQFF | TGTGCCAGCAGCGTCCAAAGCGGGGGTACTCATGAGCAGTTCTTC | TRBJ2-1 | . | TRBD2 | TRBV9
CASSPGKLTYEQYF | TGTGCCAGCAGCCCAGGGAAGTTGACCTACGAGCAGTACTTC | TRBJ2-7 | . | . | TRBV7-9